Below, 3 T cell receptor beta chains from the same sample are listed, as sequenced in a study of control samples from healthy donors and cancer patients. Using immunoSEQ multiplex PCR, the repertoire was profiled, and TCRdb retains in-frame clones only, with some absent. The sample shows about 130,000 clones, about 90% of them seen only once. Material: blood. Source of these receptors: a woman aged 50 to 65 in good health.

This rearrangement joins TRBV10-3 to TRBJ2-1; TRBD2 aligns across 12 bases. J lost 7 bases, V lost 4 bases, and 11 bases had no gene match. The CDR3 is 17 amino acids. The germline V gene encodes CDR1 ENHRY and CDR2 SYGVKD. The CDR3 is CAISAELAGGSGNEQFF. The CDR3 region has the DNA TGTGCCATCAGTGCCGAACTAGCGGGAGGATCTGGGAATGAGCAGTTCTTC.

V usage is TRBV5-1 and J usage is TRBJ2-5, with 8 bases that match TRBD2. This CDR3 is built from 15 residues. J gave up 1 base and V 3 bases, and 5 bases lay outside the gene matches. From germline, CDR1 is SGHRS and CDR2 YFSETQ. The CDR3 loop reads CASSSGLAVQETQYF. The CDR3 nucleotides read TGCGCCAGCAGCTCCGGACTAGCAGTCCAAGAGACCCAGTACTTC.

This clone has just one count. This chain's CDR3 is CAWRTGAGNTIYF. CDR3 DNA sequence: TGTGCCTGGAGAACAGGGGCTGGAAACACCATATATTTT. The chain joins TRBV30 to TRBJ1-3; 7 positions match TRBD1. The CDR3 has 13 residues. V shed 3 bases and J 2 bases; nucleotides not matched to a gene: 1. The germline gives CDR1 GTSNPN, CDR2 SVGIG (reference sequence).